This TCR beta chain was documented in a study of cytomegalovirus exposure and HLA in healthy donors. The germline CDR1 and CDR2 sequences are SGHTA and FQGNSA. This CDR3 contains 17 residues. V gave up 4 bases and J gave up 1 base, with 18 bases separating them. Measured with immunoSEQ multiplex PCR; TCRdb has only the in-frame clones, and not every one. The sample lists 60,000 or so clones, around 90% occurring once. Sequencing was performed on PBMCs. The TCR was taken from a man aged 18-30 years in good health and CMV-seronegative. The rearrangement links TRBV7-2 to TRBJ2-3; TRBD2 might be the D (5 bases). The CDR3 DNA follows: TGTGCCAGCAGCTCACCAGCCGGGAATCGGGGCACAGATACGCAGTATTTT. Protein: CASSSPAGNRGTDTQYF.